The clone carrying this T cell receptor beta chain was counted between two and nine times. Its specificity is not known. The data derive from a study of CD8+ T cells in alopecia areata. Study-wide results and limits: Clonality exceeded that of normal scalp in lesional scalp, most notably in alopecia totalis/universalis. Scalp sample data also include resident alphabeta T cells from normal skin.

TCR sequencing used cDNA made by reverse transcription of extracted RNA. Method: immunoSEQ multiplex PCR; TCRdb's copy keeps in-frame clones and lacks some. The sample holds roughly 150,000 clones, less than 75% seen once. This CDR3 is built from 16 residues. Germline CDR1 and CDR2: MNHNY and SVGAGI (reference sequence). Trimming cost V 0 bases and J 2 bases, with 13 bases left between them. The sequenced material came from CD8+ T cells sorted from blood. The clonotype was recovered from a human donor in good health. The rearrangement joins TRBV6-6 to TRBJ1-1; D is undetermined. In nucleotides, the CDR3 is TGTGCCAGCAGTTACTCGACCTTGGCCAGTAACACTGAAGCTTTCTTT. Its protein product is CASSYSTLASNTEAFF.